Listed here are 14 T cell receptor beta chains from one sample, sequenced in a study of T cells after posttransplantation cyclophosphamide (dated by TCRdb to about 2016). Library preparation used the immunoSEQ multiplex PCR assay. The table was pulled from immuneACCESS by TCRdb, which kept in-frame rearrangements only. Such tables lose some clones; where checked, under half of the loss comes from unresolved V genes, and the rest has no known cause. The sample includes tens of thousands of clones, with 70% to 90% observed a single time. About 3% of the sample is taken by the ten largest. Sequencing was done on a sample of PBMCs. The source of these receptors is a man in his thirties or forties with a blood cancer, CMV-positive, and with a related stem cell donor.

The rearrangement joins TRBV28 to TRBJ2-5; unclear D gene. Looked up from germline, CDR1 is MDHEN and CDR2 is SYDVKM. This CDR3 is built from 14 residues. Deletions cut 7 bases from V and 6 bases from J, with 18 bases between. The CDR3 here is CASTATGSRKTQYF. CDR3 in DNA: TGTGCCAGCACCGCGACTGGCTCTCGAAAGACCCAGTACTTC.

The chain joins TRBV14 to TRBJ2-7, with 8 bases matching TRBD2. The CDR3 has 15 amino acids. V shed 3 bases and J 9 bases; nucleotides not matched to a gene: 13. Germline-derived CDR1 and CDR2 are SGHDN and FVKESK. The CDR3 DNA reads as TGTGCCAGCAGCCAGAGGGGACTAGTAGGGAGAGTGCAGTACTTC. This codes for CASSQRGLVGRVQYF.

J is TRBJ2-7 and V is TRBV5-1, with TRBD1 matching over 11 bases. Losses at the gene ends were 4 bases for V and 4 bases for J; bases not matched to a gene: 4. The germline V gene encodes CDR1 SGHRS and CDR2 YFSETQ. The CDR3 is made up of 14 amino acids. The CDR3 DNA is TGCGCCAGCAGCGGGGGACAGGGGGAGTACGAGCAGTACTTC. It is translated as CASSGGQGEYEQYF.

V and J are TRBV28 and TRBJ1-6, with a weak D call TRBD1 (6 bases). CDR1 and CDR2 from the germline V gene are MDHEN and SYDVKM. V lost 7 bases and J lost 7, with 23 bases in between. This CDR3 comprises 17 residues. CDR3 nucleotides: TGTGCCAGCAATCCAATGACAGGTGTGAAGTGGAATTCACCCCTCCACTTT. Amino acids: CASNPMTGVKWNSPLHF.

This chain connects TRBV7-2 to TRBJ2-4, with 8 bases aligning to TRBD1. CDR1 is SGHTA, CDR2 FQGNSA, per germline. V gave up 5 bases and J gave up 0 bases; unmatched junction bases: 9. CDR3 length: 17 amino acids. Written as DNA, the CDR3 is TGTGCCAGCAGCCCGGACAGGGCCCAGCTAGCCAAAAACATTCAGTACTTC. Translating gives CASSPDRAQLAKNIQYF.

This rearrangement joins TRBV10-3 to TRBJ2-1; 10 bases line up with TRBD1. The CDR3 extends over 17 amino acids. Germline V gene lookup returns CDR1 ENHRY and CDR2 SYGVKD. Trimming cost V 10 bases and J 6 bases; bases outside gene matches: 18. The CDR3 loop reads CATRPHGTGARSNEQFF. The CDR3 DNA follows: TGTGCCACCAGACCTCACGGGACAGGGGCTAGGTCCAATGAGCAGTTCTTC.

V and J are TRBV7-9 and TRBJ2-5, with D maybe TRBD2 (5 bases). V was trimmed by 5 bases and J by 2 bases, leaving 9 bases between them. This CDR3 is 13 amino acids long. Germline values: CDR1 SEHNR, CDR2 FQNEAQ (reference sequence). CDR3 amino acids: CASSLGVQETQYF. Here the CDR3 DNA reads TGTGCCAGCAGCCTCGGGGTACAAGAGACCCAGTACTTC. The full variable domain, its missing parts supplied by reference TRBV7-9 and TRBJ2-5, is DTGVSQNPRHKITKRGQNVTFRCDPISEHNRLYWYRQTLGQGPEFLTYFQNEAQLEKSRLLSDRFSAERPKGSFSTLEIQRTEQGDSAMYLCASSLGVQETQYFGPGTRLLVL.

The chain's CDR3 is CASTSRQGNYGYTF. DNA for the CDR3: TGTGCCAGCACATCGCGACAGGGGAACTATGGCTACACCTTC. This chain links TRBV2 with TRBJ1-2; 8 positions match TRBD1. The germline CDR1 and CDR2 sequences are SNHLY and FYNNEI. Trimming at V came to 7 bases and at J to 2 bases, leaving 6 bases not matched to a gene. The CDR3 is 14 residues long.

The V gene is TRBV6-4, the J gene TRBJ2-1; 7 bases line up with TRBD1. The J segment lost 7 bases and the V segment lost 4 bases, leaving 4 bases of the junction unmatched. This CDR3 is built from 13 residues. Per the germline V gene, CDR1 is MRHNA and CDR2 is SNTAGT. CDR3 sequence (DNA): TGTGCCAGCAGTGCCGGGACAGAGAATGAGCAGTTCTTC. This translates into CASSAGTENEQFF.

This rearrangement joins TRBV5-1 to TRBJ2-7; 10 bases line up with TRBD1. With 4 bases clipped from V and 5 bases from J, the junction kept 15 bases outside the gene matches. This CDR3 spans 17 amino acids. From germline, CDR1 is SGHRS and CDR2 YFSETQ. The CDR3 region has the DNA TGCGCCAGCAGCCTAAGCCAGCACCGGGACAGGGGAAACGAGCAGTACTTC. The encoded protein is CASSLSQHRDRGNEQYF.

This chain connects TRBV19 to TRBJ2-3; D is unresolved. Germline CDR1 is LNHDA and CDR2 is SQIVND (reference sequence). The CDR3 is 13 residues long. The V gene lost 5 bases and the J gene lost 0 bases, with 6 bases spanning the gap. The CDR3 region has the DNA TGTGCCAGTAGTTTCCAAAGCACAGATACGCAGTATTTT. It specifies CASSFQSTDTQYF.

V is TRBV28 and J is TRBJ1-3; 10 nucleotides align to TRBD1. The CDR3 loop spans 19 amino acids. The junction had 12 bases not matched to a gene; V was cut back by 2 bases and J by 2 bases. Germline-derived CDR1 and CDR2 are MDHEN and SYDVKM. The CDR3 loop reads CASSLPGQGVTSPGNTIYF. The DNA for the CDR3 is TGTGCCAGCAGTTTACCTGGACAGGGGGTAACCTCTCCTGGAAACACCATATATTTT.

The chain uses TRBV2 and TRBJ2-1; 10 nucleotides match TRBD2. The length of the CDR3 is 15 residues. Looked up from germline, CDR1 is SNHLY and CDR2 is FYNNEI. J lost 4 bases, V lost 2 bases, and 2 bases had no gene match. Here the CDR3 reads CASSERLAGYNEQFF. In DNA form, the CDR3 reads TGTGCCAGCAGTGAACGACTAGCGGGTTACAATGAGCAGTTCTTC.

This chain joins TRBV6-5 and TRBJ2-7, with 7 bases fitting TRBD2. CDR3 length: 14 amino acids. With 8 bases clipped from V and 2 bases from J, the junction kept 9 bases outside the gene matches. Germline CDR1 MNHEY, CDR2 SVGAGI. CDR3 sequence reads: CASRRTSGAYEQYF. CDR3 sequence (DNA): TGTGCCAGCCGCCGGACTAGTGGGGCCTACGAGCAGTACTTC.